One sample yielded the 19 T cell receptor beta chains listed below, sequenced in a study of shared T cell receptors in the human thymus. Libraries were prepared by immunoSEQ multiplex PCR; TCRdb keeps only in-frame clonotypes and omits some of them. The data contain some 700,000 clones, over 75% of them seen just once; the ten biggest clones take up over 0.008%. The same sample was also studied in work on human thymus T cells.

Sequencing was done on a sample of thymocytes. All receptors come from a boy under two years old with a congenital heart defect.

V usage is TRBV6-4 and J usage is TRBJ2-2; D is ambiguous. The CDR3 is 13 amino acids. The V end lost 5 bases, the J end lost 7 bases, and 11 bases lay between the germline ends. Germline assignment: CDR1 MRHNA and CDR2 SNTAGT. Here the CDR3 reads CASSLEPGGELFF. CDR3 in DNA: TGTGCCAGCAGTCTAGAGCCCGGCGGGGAGCTGTTTTTT.

The chain couples TRBV11-3 to TRBJ2-2; D remains unclear. Germline CDR1 is SGHNT and CDR2 is YENEEA. The CDR3 sequence is 13 residues long. V was clipped by 5 bases and J by 6 bases, with 10 bases between them. Written as DNA, the CDR3 is TGTGCCAGCAGCCCTGACTTCTCCGGGGAGCTGTTTTTT. Protein sequence: CASSPDFSGELFF.

The chain couples TRBV9 to TRBJ1-1, with D possibly matching TRBD1 (5 bases). Germline loops: CDR1 SGDLS, CDR2 YYNGEE. The CDR3 runs to 15 residues. The V and J ends lost 4 bases and 1 base respectively, with 14 bases between them. DNA for the CDR3: TGTGCCAGCAGCACAAGACCCCAGGGGAACACTGAAGCTTTCTTT. Residues: CASSTRPQGNTEAFF.

In the case of this clone: The same CDR3 also results from other DNA sequences found in this sample. This rearrangement joins TRBV28 to TRBJ1-2; TRBD1 might be the D (5 bases). Trimming removed 6 bases from V and 7 bases from J, with 15 bases in between. The CDR3 covers 13 residues. The germline gives CDR1 MDHEN, CDR2 SYDVKM. The CDR3 bases are TGTGCCAGCAGCACGGGGGGATTCGGTGGCTACACCTTC. Translated: CASSTGGFGGYTF.

This clone was observed a few times. The V gene is TRBV29-1, the J gene TRBJ2-1; weak D call: TRBD1 (6 bases). CDR3 size: 14 residues. The germline gives CDR1 SQVTM, CDR2 ANQGSEA. The ends were cut back, 7 bases at V and 4 bases at J, with 17 bases in the middle. CDR3 in amino acids: CSDKPRDNYNEQFF. DNA of the CDR3: TGCAGCGACAAACCCCGGGACAATTACAATGAGCAGTTCTTC.

The sample holds one count of this clone. The chain uses TRBV4-3 and TRBJ2-7, with 13 bases that match TRBD2. V lost 0 bases and J lost 5; bases outside the gene matches: 22. Germline V lookup: CDR1 LGHNA, CDR2 YSLEER. The CDR3 extends over 22 amino acids. In nucleotides, the CDR3 is TGCGCCAGCAGCCAAGATCCAGGAAGGACTAGCGGGGGACCCCTGAGGGCCAACGAGCAGTACTTC. This gives the protein CASSQDPGRTSGGPLRANEQYF.

J is TRBJ2-7 and V is TRBV7-9; no reliable D call. Trimming stripped 1 base from V and 0 bases from J, with 19 bases between. The CDR3 consists of 18 residues. Germline CDR1 SEHNR, CDR2 FQNEAQ (reference sequence). CDR3 amino acids: CASSLEPPLAESSYEQYF. CDR3 nucleotides: TGTGCCAGCAGCTTAGAGCCACCCCTGGCGGAAAGCTCCTACGAGCAGTACTTC.

V is TRBV19 and J is TRBJ2-3, with 9 bases matching TRBD2. The CDR3 spans 16 residues. V gave up 5 bases and J gave up 1 base; unmatched junction bases: 7. Germline V gene sequence: CDR1 LNHDA, CDR2 SQIVND (reference sequence). CDR3: CASSVTSGRRTDTQYF. The DNA for the CDR3 is TGTGCCAGTAGTGTGACTAGCGGAAGACGCACAGATACGCAGTATTTT.

The chain couples TRBV25-1 to TRBJ2-1; the match to TRBD2 covers 9 bases. J was trimmed by 0 bases and V by 5 bases; bases with no gene match: 5. The germline gives CDR1 MGHDK, CDR2 SYGVNS. CDR3 size: 16 residues. CDR3 sequence: CASSQIAGDSYNEQFF. CDR3 nucleotide sequence: TGTGCCAGCAGTCAAATAGCGGGAGACTCCTACAATGAGCAGTTCTTC.

This rearrangement joins TRBV30 to TRBJ1-5, with TRBD1 matching 8 bases. This CDR3 is built from 15 residues. Unmatched junction bases numbered 4, after V lost 1 base and J lost 2 bases. CDR1 is GTSNPN, CDR2 SVGIG, per germline (reference sequence). CDR3 region: CAWSGQGAGNQPQHF. CDR3 bases: TGTGCCTGGAGTGGCCAGGGGGCCGGCAATCAGCCCCAGCATTTT.

The chain has TRBV4-3 and TRBJ2-7; D gene uncertain. The CDR3 is 16 amino acids. In germline, CDR1 is LGHNA, CDR2 YSLEER. Between the trimmed V and J ends, which lost 2 bases and 6 bases, there was a span of 20 bases. CDR3 in amino acids: CASSQSPSSPPGEQYF. The CDR3 nucleotides read TGCGCCAGCAGCCAAAGCCCCTCCTCGCCGCCGGGCGAGCAGTACTTC.

J is TRBJ2-2 and V is TRBV5-1; possible D gene TRBD1, 7 bases. The germline V gene encodes CDR1 SGHRS and CDR2 YFSETQ. The CDR3 sequence is 15 residues long. Trimming cost V 0 bases and J 3 bases, with 9 bases left between them. CDR3 nucleotide sequence: TGCGCCAGCAGCTTGGGCAGGGGGGACACCGGGGAGCTGTTTTTT. This encodes CASSLGRGDTGELFF.

The V gene is TRBV27, the J gene TRBJ2-5; TRBD2 matches 15 bases. The CDR3 covers 19 residues. Germline V gene data show CDR1 as MNHEY and CDR2 as SMNVEV (reference sequence). Losses at the gene ends were 5 bases for V and 3 bases for J; bases not matched to a gene: 13. Here the CDR3 DNA reads TGTGCCAGCAGTCCCTTGGGACTAGCGGGAGGCTCGTGGGAAGAGACCCAGTACTTC. Its protein product is CASSPLGLAGGSWEETQYF.

The chain couples TRBV25-1 to TRBJ1-1, with 7 nucleotides matching TRBD1. The V segment lost 0 bases and the J segment 9 bases; nucleotides outside the gene matches: 4. Germline lookup yields CDR1 MGHDK and CDR2 SYGVNS. CDR3 length: 13 amino acids. The chain's CDR3 is CASSEYMDRKAFF. CDR3 coding DNA: TGTGCCAGCAGTGAATACATGGACAGGAAAGCTTTCTTT.

This clone was observed a few times. This sequence joins TRBV27 and TRBJ2-1; D unresolved. CDR1 and CDR2 from the germline V gene are MNHEY and SMNVEV (reference sequence). This CDR3 has 13 amino acids. V dropped 3 bases and J dropped 7 bases, with 10 bases sitting between them. The CDR3 is CASSLGPLNEQFF. CDR3 DNA: TGTGCCAGCAGTTTGGGCCCCTTGAATGAGCAGTTCTTC.

This clone was detected once. The gene calls are TRBV7-3 and TRBJ1-1, with D perhaps matching TRBD1 (6 bases). Germline V lookup: CDR1 SGHTA, CDR2 FQGTGA. Deletions cut 4 bases from V and 3 bases from J, with 18 bases between. CDR3 length equals 16 residues. The CDR3 reads CASSSPPGTRYTEAFF. DNA for the CDR3: TGTGCCAGCAGCTCCCCCCCCGGGACAAGGTACACTGAAGCTTTCTTT. Filled out from reference TRBV7-3 and TRBJ1-1, the complete variable domain reads GAGVSQTPSNKVTEKGKYVELRCDPISGHTALYWYRQSLGQGPEFLIYFQGTGAADDSGLPNDRFFAVRPEGSVSTLKIQRTERGDSAVYLCASSSPPGTRYTEAFFGQGTRLTVV.

The V and J genes are TRBV28 and TRBJ1-2, with D perhaps TRBD1 (6 bases). Trimming took 5 bases from V and 7 from J, leaving 11 bases between them. The CDR3 is 12 residues long. CDR1 is MDHEN and CDR2 is SYDVKM in the germline V gene. Written as DNA, the CDR3 is TGTGCCAGCAGTCACCTCAGGGGTGGCTACACCTTC. It codes for CASSHLRGGYTF.

The V and J genes are TRBV14 and TRBJ2-7; TRBD1 agrees at 7 bases. The CDR3 spans 17 residues. After removal of 0 bases from V and 1 base from J, the junction contained 9 bases not matched to a gene. Germline-derived CDR1 and CDR2 are SGHDN and FVKESK. CDR3 DNA: TGTGCCAGCAGCCAAGACGAGGGACAGCCCCAATCCTACGAGCAGTACTTC. Its translation: CASSQDEGQPQSYEQYF.

This chain links TRBV27 with TRBJ2-1, with 13 positions matching TRBD2. After removal of 6 bases from V and 7 bases from J, the junction contained 15 bases not matched to a gene. The CDR3 has 18 residues. Germline V gives CDR1 MNHEY, CDR2 SMNVEV (reference sequence). The CDR3: CASSGGTSGTLHRNEQFF. In DNA form, the CDR3 reads TGTGCCAGCAGCGGGGGGACTAGCGGGACCTTACATAGGAATGAGCAGTTCTTC.